The 8 T cell receptor beta chains listed next were all sequenced from one sample in a study of beta chain features in type 1 diabetes. The study reverse transcribed the entire isolated RNA, so it sequenced expressed TCRB transcripts. The table came from immunoSEQ multiplex PCR; TCRdb's copy has only in-frame clones and leaves some out. The profile covers roughly 250,000 clones, with 68% appearing a single time and around 0.05% taken by the ten largest. Sequenced input: naive CD4+ T cells from blood. Receptors were obtained from a man younger than 40 in good health.

V and J are TRBV30 and TRBJ1-4; D unresolved. CDR3 length: 11 residues. The germline V gene encodes CDR1 GTSNPN and CDR2 SVGIG (reference sequence). With 2 bases removed from V and 6 bases from J, the gap between germline ends came to 4 bases. CDR3 sequence reads: CAWSRHEKLFF. CDR3 coding DNA: TGTGCCTGGAGTCGGCATGAAAAACTGTTTTTT.

J is TRBJ2-6 and V is TRBV7-9; D remains unclear. V dropped 8 bases and J dropped 0 bases, with 5 bases sitting between them. Germline loops: CDR1 SEHNR, CDR2 FQNEAQ (reference sequence). The CDR3 consists of 13 residues. CDR3 DNA sequence: TGTGCCAGCTTCTACTCTGGGGCCAACGTCCTGACTTTC. Its translation is CASFYSGANVLTF.

The chain carries TRBV14 and TRBJ2-1; TRBD2 is a possible D gene (6 bases). Germline CDR1 SGHDN, CDR2 FVKESK. This CDR3 contains 12 residues. V was clipped by 2 bases and J by 15 bases, with 14 bases between them. The CDR3 nucleotides read TGTGCCAGCAGCCAATCCGGAGGGCCAGGGTTCTTC. Its translation is CASSQSGGPGFF.

This clone was found a few times. This chain joins TRBV30 and TRBJ1-2; 8 bases fit TRBD1. CDR1 and CDR2 (germline): GTSNPN, SVGIG (reference sequence). The CDR3 is 14 amino acids. J was trimmed by 6 bases and V by 2 bases; bases with no gene match: 8. CDR3 nucleotides: TGTGCCTGGAGTTCGGGACAGGTTGGCCATGGCTACACCTTC. Translation gives CAWSSGQVGHGYTF. Variable domain in full (rest from reference TRBV30 and TRBJ1-2): SQTIHQWPATLVQPVGSPLSLECTVEGTSNPNLYWYRQAAGRGLQLLFYSVGIGQISSEVPQNLSASRPQDRQFILSSKKLLLSDSGFYLCAWSSGQVGHGYTFGSGTRLTVV.

This clone has a handful of counts. The chain carries TRBV7-9 and TRBJ1-6; D is unclear. Germline-derived CDR1 and CDR2 are SEHNR and FQNEAQ (reference sequence). The CDR3 sequence is 16 residues long. The ends were cut back, 1 base at V and 9 bases at J, with 16 bases in the middle. CDR3 sequence: CASSLERVQSGSPLHF. CDR3 bases: TGTGCCAGCAGCTTAGAAAGGGTCCAATCGGGTTCACCCCTCCACTTT.

The rearrangement joins TRBV5-4 to TRBJ2-1, with D unclear. V shed 4 bases and J shed 5 bases, with 16 bases lying between them. The CDR3 runs 15 residues. Germline V lookup: CDR1 SGHNT, CDR2 YYREEE (reference sequence). This CDR3 reads CASSVRVAEHNEQFF. DNA of the CDR3: TGTGCCAGCAGCGTGAGAGTGGCAGAGCACAATGAGCAGTTCTTC.

The chain recombines TRBV7-9 with TRBJ1-1, with 7 positions matching TRBD1. This CDR3 has 16 amino acids. V dropped 3 bases and J dropped 3; count of bases not matched to a gene: 10. The germline V gene has CDR1 SEHNR and CDR2 FQNEAQ (reference sequence). This CDR3 reads CASSFRQGRNYTEAFF. The CDR3 DNA is TGTGCCAGCAGCTTCCGACAGGGCAGGAATTACACTGAAGCTTTCTTT.

CDR3 region: CASSLDSSLRSYEQYF. CDR3 DNA sequence: TGTGCCAGCAGCTTAGATAGCAGCCTAAGGTCCTACGAGCAGTACTTC. This chain links TRBV7-2 with TRBJ2-7, with D hard to call. The CDR3 loop spans 16 amino acids. Trimming pared 1 base from V and 1 base from J, leaving 14 bases between. Germline CDR1 is SGHTA and CDR2 is FQGNSA.